The entry that follows covers one T cell receptor beta chain sequence. Patients of the Seattle cohort, enrolled during active infection, were followed longitudinally. Germline CDR1 is MGHRA and CDR2 is YSYEKL. The CDR3 is 16 amino acids. With V trimmed by 4 bases and J by 4 bases, 8 bases remained unmatched. This sample was included in a study of blood T cell repertoires in COVID-19. For the study at large: Spain, Italy and the United States supplied samples that represented acute and convalescent COVID-19.

Original methodology: For nucleated cells, counts were estimated from reference gene primer amplification. Sequencing was performed with immunoSEQ multiplex PCR; in TCRdb, only in-frame clones are kept and a portion is missing. That table is the source of V, J and clone size, and D and trimming were worked out from the DNA. The sample consists of 300,000 to 400,000 clones, roughly nine tenths of them appearing once. The chain employs TRBV4-1 and TRBJ1-4, with 8 bases aligning to TRBD1. The receptor comes from a woman under 40 with COVID-19, enrolled during active disease. Sequenced material: peripheral blood. CDR3 bases: TGCGCCAGCAGCCCCGTGGGACAGGCGATTAATGAAAAACTGTTTTTT. Translated: CASSPVGQAINEKLFF.